The rows below give T cell receptor beta chains drawn from one sample of a study of shared clonotypes between healthy human individuals. Profiled with immunoSEQ multiplex PCR; TCRdb holds only in-frame clones, not every one. The sample has about 2 million clones, roughly 95% seen once. The specimen was naive CD8+ T cells sorted from blood. These TCRs come from a man younger than 35 in good health. The CDR3 runs from the conserved cysteine through the conserved F or W. D genes are given only for firm matches. Where a row states a size, it is once, few, many or the class of an expanded clone; other rows omit it.

J gene,V gene,D gene,clone size,CDR3 protein,CDR3 DNA
TRBJ2-3,TRBV4-3,TRBD2,-,CASSPTSGPSTDTQYF,TGCGCCAGCAGCCCGACTAGCGGGCCAAGCACAGATACGCAGTATTTT
TRBJ2-2,TRBV30,-,-,CAWSKIRDSGELFF,TGTGCCTGGAGTAAGATCCGAGATTCCGGGGAGCTGTTTTTT
TRBJ2-7,TRBV7-6,TRBD2,-,CASSVSLGGNEQYF,TGTGCCAGCAGTGTCTCTTTGGGAGGGAACGAGCAGTACTTC
TRBJ2-3,TRBV9,TRBD2,-,CASSVELAASTDTQYF,TGTGCCAGCAGCGTAGAGCTAGCGGCTAGCACAGATACGCAGTATTTT
TRBJ2-3,TRBV9,-,-,CASSMSSTDTQYF,TGTGCCAGCAGCATGTCTAGCACAGATACGCAGTATTTT
TRBJ2-7,TRBV25-1,-,-,CASSSTGSEQYF,TGTGCCAGCAGTTCAACAGGATCCGAGCAGTACTTC
TRBJ2-1,TRBV14,-,-,CASSQEYGIADEQFF,TGTGCCAGCAGCCAAGAATACGGGATCGCGGATGAGCAGTTCTTC
TRBJ2-7,TRBV14,-,-,CASSQAGFMTYEQYF,TGTGCCAGCAGCCAAGCGGGATTCATGACCTACGAGCAGTACTTC
TRBJ2-7,TRBV5-1,TRBD2,-,CASSLRLASGYEQYF,TGCGCCAGCAGCTTGAGGCTGGCTAGCGGCTACGAGCAGTACTTC
TRBJ2-6,TRBV10-3,-,-,CAISGGESSSGANVLTF,TGTGCCATCAGTGGCGGGGAATCCAGCTCTGGGGCCAACGTCCTGACTTTC
TRBJ2-3,TRBV11-3,-,-,CASSLESRSTQYF,TGTGCCAGCAGCTTAGAAAGTCGAAGTACGCAGTATTTT
TRBJ2-7,TRBV25-1,TRBD2,-,CASSDSGLAGQPSYEQYF,TGTGCCAGCAGTGACTCGGGACTAGCGGGACAACCCTCCTACGAGCAGTACTTC
TRBJ2-7,TRBV9,-,once,CASSTGTVTYEQYF,TGTGCCAGCAGCACCGGGACGGTAACCTACGAGCAGTACTTC
TRBJ2-2,TRBV28,TRBD1,once,CASSSPGQGGTGELFF,TGTGCCAGCAGTTCACCGGGACAGGGGGGAACCGGGGAGCTGTTTTTT
TRBJ2-5,TRBV6-5,-,-,CASSPGAGETQYF,TGTGCCAGCAGCCCCGGGGCAGGGGAGACCCAGTACTTC
TRBJ2-7,TRBV6-5,-,few,CASSYRDSYEQYF,TGTGCCAGCAGTTACAGGGATTCCTACGAGCAGTACTTC
TRBJ2-7,TRBV27,TRBD1,-,CASSLSAGTGNSEQYF,TGTGCCAGCAGTTTATCGGCCGGGACAGGGAATAGCGAGCAGTACTTC
TRBJ2-7,TRBV19,-,-,CASSWGPSYEQYF,TGTGCCAGTAGTTGGGGGCCTTCCTACGAGCAGTACTTC
TRBJ2-7,TRBV7-2,TRBD2,-,CASSLGSGKIPYEQYF,TGTGCCAGCAGCTTAGGCAGCGGGAAGATCCCCTACGAGCAGTACTTC
TRBJ2-3,TRBV19,TRBD1,once,CASSINYRGTGPGTDTQYF,TGTGCCAGTAGTATCAACTACCGAGGGACAGGGCCCGGCACAGATACGCAGTATTTT
TRBJ2-3,TRBV28,TRBD2,-,CASSSLKTSVEFSDTQYF,TGTGCCAGCAGTTCCCTGAAGACTAGCGTCGAGTTTAGTGATACGCAGTATTTT
TRBJ2-3,TRBV10-3,TRBD2,-,CAISEPGGSDTQYF,TGTGCCATCAGTGAGCCCGGGGGGAGCGATACGCAGTATTTT